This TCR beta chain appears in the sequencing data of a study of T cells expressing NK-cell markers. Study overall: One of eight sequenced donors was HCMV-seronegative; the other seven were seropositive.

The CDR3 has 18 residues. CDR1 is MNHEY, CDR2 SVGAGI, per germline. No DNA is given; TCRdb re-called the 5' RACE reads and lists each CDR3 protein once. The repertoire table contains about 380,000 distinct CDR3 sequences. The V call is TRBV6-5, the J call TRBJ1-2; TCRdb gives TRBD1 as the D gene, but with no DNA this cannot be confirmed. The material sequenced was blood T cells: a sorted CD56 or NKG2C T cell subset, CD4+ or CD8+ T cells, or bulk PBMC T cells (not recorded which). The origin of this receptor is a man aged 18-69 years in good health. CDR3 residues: CASSYRTGGDKGYYGYTF.